This T cell receptor beta chain derives from a study of cytomegalovirus exposure and HLA in healthy donors. Study-wide results and caveats: In a later analysis, TCR beta V- and J-gene trimming was associated with a missense DCLRE1C variant.

The CDR3 length is 16 residues. The germline gives CDR1 MNHEY, CDR2 SMNVEV (reference sequence). PCR amplification relied on 60 Vbeta primers (plus 13 Jbeta primers). The protocol was immunoSEQ multiplex PCR, while the TCRdb copy is restricted to in-frame clones and leaves out a portion. The sample shows around 140,000 clones, approximately 80% of them seen only once. On this clone: The antigen remains unidentified. The junction departs from germline at one end; a sequencing error may be responsible.

This chain uses TRBV27 with TRBJ2-1; the match to TRBD1 covers 10 bases. This receptor was obtained from a man in his thirties or forties in good health and CMV-seropositive. Material: PBMCs. CDR3 sequence (DNA): TGTGCCAGCTGTTTGCAGGGACAGGGGATGTGGAATGAGCAGTTCTTC. Translated, it gives CASCLQGQGMWNEQFF.